Below are 24 T cell receptor beta chains sequenced from a single sample in a study of breast tumors, draining lymph nodes, adjacent tissues. Each CDR3 protein is one row after TCRdb ran MiXCR on the multiplex PCR reads. Among 200,000 to 250,000 distinct CDR3 sequences listed, roughly 32% were seen once. Samples came from axillary lymph nodes draining the breast cancer. The sequenced sample was axillary lymph node tissue. These receptors were collected from a female donor with breast cancer. Some clones in this sample may be carry-over from other donors' samples.

This clonotype came up many times. V gene TRBV12-3 or TRBV12-4 combines with J gene TRBJ2-5; D might be TRBD1 (6 bases). This CDR3 is 15 amino acids long. V was shortened by 6 bases and J by 2 bases, with 16 bases between the two germline ends. CDR3 residues: CASSPPFTGQETQYF. The CDR3 DNA reads as TGTGCCAGCAGCCCACCCTTCACAGGGCAAGAGACCCAGTACTTC.

There are many counts of this clonotype. The rearrangement links TRBV5-1 to TRBJ1-4, with D unclear. From germline, CDR1 is SGHRS and CDR2 YFSETQ. This CDR3 spans 12 amino acids. With 4 bases removed from V and 3 bases from J, the gap between germline ends came to 4 bases. The DNA of the CDR3 is TGCGCCAGCAGCCGAGCTAATGAAAAACTGTTTTTT. Encoded protein: CASSRANEKLFF.

This clonotype is a singleton in its sample. This chain uses TRBV9 with TRBJ2-6; D gene uncertain. The CDR3 is 15 amino acids. V lost 1 base and J 5 bases, leaving 10 bases between the germline ends. Germline CDR1 SGDLS, CDR2 YYNGEE. The CDR3 region is CASSVTTARANVLTF. The CDR3 DNA sequence: TGTGCCAGCAGCGTAACTACGGCGCGGGCCAACGTCCTGACTTTC.

This clonotype was detected a few times. The chain couples TRBV27 to TRBJ2-7, with 10 bases matching TRBD1. Trimming took 2 bases from V and 4 from J; bases not matched to a gene: 5. The CDR3 runs to 15 residues. In germline, CDR1 is MNHEY, CDR2 SMNVEV (reference sequence). The CDR3 nucleotides are TGTGCCAGCAGTTTAGGCCGGACAGGGGGATACGAGCAGTACTTC. This codes for CASSLGRTGGYEQYF.

This chain uses TRBV6-5 with TRBJ1-5; maybe TRBD1 (6 bases). Trimming cost V 5 bases and J 0 bases, with 17 bases left between them. CDR3 length equals 17 residues. Germline CDR1 reads MNHEY; CDR2 reads SVGAGI. This CDR3 reads CASSHRDGRYSNQPQHF. The CDR3 coding sequence is TGTGCCAGCAGTCACAGGGACGGACGTTATAGCAATCAGCCCCAGCATTTT.

Comments on this clonotype: The conserved final phenylalanine or tryptophan is absent from the CDR3, which likely points to a read error. The limits of the CDR3 on the DNA are not certain, so only TCRdb's listed CDR3 is given. The chain combines TRBV19 with TRBJ1-2. Germline V gene sequence: CDR1 LNHDA, CDR2 SQIVND (reference sequence). The CDR3 numbers 16 amino acids, ends counted. CDR3 loop: CASSVQGRAPNYGYAS.

In this sample, this clonotype turned up many times. The chain is built from TRBV12-3 or TRBV12-4 and TRBJ2-7; a possible D gene is TRBD2 (5 bases). Trimming removed 0 bases from V and 2 bases from J, with 8 bases in between. CDR3 length: 14 residues. The CDR3 DNA reads as TGTGCCAGCAGTTTAGCGGGAGCACCCTACGAGCAGTACTTC. It is translated as CASSLAGAPYEQYF.

The gene calls are TRBV6-4 and TRBJ1-4; the D is unclear. The germline CDR1 and CDR2 sequences are MRHNA and SNTAGT. The CDR3 is 12 residues long. Trimming cost V 8 bases and J 9 bases, with 13 bases left between them. CDR3 residues: CASGKSRQKLFF. In DNA, the CDR3 is TGTGCCAGCGGAAAGTCTCGCCAAAAACTGTTTTTT.

The sample holds many counts of this clonotype. This sequence joins TRBV12-3 or TRBV12-4 and TRBJ2-7, with TRBD2 identical over 8 bases. The CDR3 consists of 13 residues. The ends lost 5 bases at V and 6 bases at J; junction bases unmatched: 6. CDR3 sequence: CASSNGLAGEQYF. In nucleotides, the CDR3 is TGTGCCAGCAGTAACGGACTAGCTGGCGAGCAGTACTTC.

This chain uses TRBV5-5 with TRBJ1-6; weak D call: TRBD1 (5 bases). The germline gives CDR1 SGHKS, CDR2 YYEKEE (reference sequence). This CDR3 comprises 17 residues. Trimming took 4 bases from V and 5 from J, leaving 19 bases between them. The CDR3 DNA is TGTGCCAGCAGCCAAGATCGGGGGGGTGCGGATAATTCACCCCTCCACTTT. Encoded protein: CASSQDRGGADNSPLHF. Full variable domain (missing parts from reference TRBV5-5 and TRBJ1-6): DAGVTQSPTHLIKTRGQQVTLRCSPISGHKSVSWYQQVLGQGPQFIFQYYEKEERGRGNFPDRFSARQFPNYSSELNVNALLLGDSALYLCASSQDRGGADNSPLHFGNGTRLTVT.

This chain joins TRBV2 and TRBJ2-1; perhaps TRBD1 as D (5 bases). Trimming took off 5 bases at V and 0 bases at J, with 11 bases between the two ends. CDR3 length: 15 residues. Germline CDR1 reads SNHLY; CDR2 reads FYNNEI. CDR3 protein: CASSSQGRSYNEQFF. The CDR3 DNA follows: TGTGCCAGCAGTTCCCAGGGCCGCTCCTACAATGAGCAGTTCTTC.

A few counts support this clonotype. This may stem from a read error, because a much larger clone lies one nucleotide away. The rearrangement joins TRBV5-4 to TRBJ2-7; 7 nucleotides match TRBD2. Germline CDR1 is SGHNT and CDR2 is YYREEE (reference sequence). This CDR3 region has 14 residues. V lost 1 base to trimming and J lost 2 bases; unmatched junction nucleotides: 3. CDR3 nucleotide sequence: TGTGCCAGCAGCTTGACTAGCGCGACCTACGAGCAGTACTTC. The encoded protein is CASSLTSATYEQYF.

In its sample, this clonotype was seen many times. The chain has TRBV6-1 and TRBJ2-7; TRBD1 might be the D (5 bases). CDR3 length: 13 residues. Germline CDR1 and CDR2: MNHNS and SASEGT. V lost 6 bases, J lost 2 bases, and 11 bases lay in between. The DNA for the CDR3 is TGTGCCAGCAGGAACCGACAGACCTACGAGCAGTACTTC. It is translated as CASRNRQTYEQYF.

This clonotype was seen only a few times. A read error may be the cause here, since a much bigger clone is one base away. This sequence joins TRBV5-4 and TRBJ2-7; D unclear. This CDR3 comprises 13 residues. With 2 bases removed from V and 5 bases from J, the gap between germline ends came to 11 bases. Germline CDR1 and CDR2: SGHNT and YYREEE (reference sequence). CDR3 nucleotide sequence: TGTGCCAGCAGCTTCGGTAGCACCGACGAGCAGTACTTC. This encodes CASSFGSTDEQYF. Combining the CDR3 with reference TRBV5-4 and TRBJ2-7 gives the whole variable domain ETGVTQSPTHLIKTRGQQVTLRCSSQSGHNTVSWYQQALGQGPQFIFQYYREEENGRGNFPPRFSGLQFPNYSSELNVNALELDDSALYLCASSFGSTDEQYFGPGTRLTVT.

The V call is TRBV7-9, the J call TRBJ2-1; 11 bases align to TRBD2. The CDR3 is 16 amino acids. Looked up from germline, CDR1 is SEHNR and CDR2 is FQNEAQ (reference sequence). V shed 8 bases and J 4 bases; nucleotides not matched to a gene: 10. CDR3 in DNA: TGTGCCAGCTCACCGATAGCGGGAGGGATTTACAATGAGCAGTTCTTC. It is translated as CASSPIAGGIYNEQFF.

This clonotype was recorded at least ten times. The chain couples TRBV7-6 to TRBJ1-2; maybe TRBD1 (5 bases). In germline, CDR1 is SGHVS, CDR2 FNYEAQ. Trimming removed 1 base from V and 2 bases from J, with 11 bases in between. The CDR3 runs 15 residues. CDR3 nucleotides: TGTGCCAGCAGCTTAGGGGCAGGGACCAACTATGGCTACACCTTC. Its translation: CASSLGAGTNYGYTF.

This clonotype was counted many times. This chain's CDR3 is CASSLGDSLTMVHF. CDR3 nucleotide sequence: TGTGCCAGCAGCTTAGGGGACAGCTTGACTATGGTCCACTTT. The rearrangement uses TRBV7-2 and TRBJ1-6, with 7 bases identical to TRBD1. Unmatched junction bases numbered 11, after V lost 1 base and J lost 17 bases. The CDR3 is 14 amino acids. Germline V gives CDR1 SGHTA, CDR2 FQGNSA.

The rearrangement uses TRBV7-9 and TRBJ2-7; tentatively, D is TRBD1 (6 bases). Between the trimmed V and J ends, which lost 4 bases and 1 base, there was a span of 23 bases. The CDR3 has 18 residues. CDR1 and CDR2 from the germline V gene are SEHNR and FQNEAQ (reference sequence). The CDR3 sequence: CASSSSGAGARISYEQYF. The CDR3 coding sequence is TGTGCCAGCAGCTCCTCCGGGGCAGGGGCGCGGATTTCCTACGAGCAGTACTTC.

This clonotype occurred many times. J is TRBJ1-2 and V is TRBV10-3; D is unclear. V was pared by 3 bases and J by 3 bases, with 5 bases between. This CDR3 spans 12 amino acids. Germline V lookup: CDR1 ENHRY, CDR2 SYGVKD. CDR3 bases: TGTGCCATCAGTGATGACCACTATGGCTACACCTTC. Translation: CAISDDHYGYTF.

A word on this clonotype: This could be a read error, since a much larger clone is one nucleotide away. The chain recombines TRBV7-3 with TRBJ2-1, with TRBD2 identical over 11 bases. This CDR3 is built from 15 residues. Germline V gene lookup returns CDR1 SGHTA and CDR2 FQGTGA. DNA for the CDR3: TGTGCCAGCAGCCCGGGACTAGCGGACTACAATGAGCAGCTCTTC. It encodes CASSPGLADYNEQLF.

The J gene is TRBJ1-4, the V gene TRBV19, with D maybe TRBD1 (5 bases). V lost 4 bases and J lost 0, with 6 bases in between. Looked up from germline, CDR1 is LNHDA and CDR2 is SQIVND (reference sequence). The CDR3 runs 14 residues. CDR3 loop: CASSKGATNEKLFF. CDR3 nucleotides: TGTGCCAGTAGTAAAGGGGCAACTAATGAAAAACTGTTTTTT.

The chain uses TRBV20-1 and TRBJ1-1, with D possibly TRBD1 on 6 matching bases. V lost 4 bases, J lost 4 bases, and 10 bases lay in between. CDR1 is DFQATT, CDR2 SNEGSKA, per germline (reference sequence). This CDR3 has 12 residues. The CDR3 sequence is CSATRTATEAFF. For the CDR3, the DNA is TGCAGTGCTACCCGGACAGCCACTGAAGCTTTCTTT.

There are many counts of this clonotype. This rearrangement joins TRBV5-5 to TRBJ1-3; possibly TRBD1 for D (6 bases). The germline gives CDR1 SGHKS, CDR2 YYEKEE (reference sequence). V dropped 2 bases and J dropped 1 base, with 13 bases sitting between them. The CDR3 is 16 residues long. CDR3 sequence reads: CASSLGQGISGNTIYF. CDR3 in DNA: TGTGCCAGCAGCTTAGGTCAGGGGATTTCTGGAAACACCATATATTTT.

This clonotype was recorded many times. This chain connects TRBV6-2 or TRBV6-3 to TRBJ2-1; D is ambiguous. The CDR3 consists of 11 residues. Per the germline V gene, CDR1 is MNHEY and CDR2 is SVGEGT. V lost 11 bases, J lost 8 bases, and 13 bases lay in between. The CDR3 loop is CAASSFYEQFF. Here the CDR3 DNA reads TGTGCCGCATCCTCTTTTTATGAGCAGTTCTTC.